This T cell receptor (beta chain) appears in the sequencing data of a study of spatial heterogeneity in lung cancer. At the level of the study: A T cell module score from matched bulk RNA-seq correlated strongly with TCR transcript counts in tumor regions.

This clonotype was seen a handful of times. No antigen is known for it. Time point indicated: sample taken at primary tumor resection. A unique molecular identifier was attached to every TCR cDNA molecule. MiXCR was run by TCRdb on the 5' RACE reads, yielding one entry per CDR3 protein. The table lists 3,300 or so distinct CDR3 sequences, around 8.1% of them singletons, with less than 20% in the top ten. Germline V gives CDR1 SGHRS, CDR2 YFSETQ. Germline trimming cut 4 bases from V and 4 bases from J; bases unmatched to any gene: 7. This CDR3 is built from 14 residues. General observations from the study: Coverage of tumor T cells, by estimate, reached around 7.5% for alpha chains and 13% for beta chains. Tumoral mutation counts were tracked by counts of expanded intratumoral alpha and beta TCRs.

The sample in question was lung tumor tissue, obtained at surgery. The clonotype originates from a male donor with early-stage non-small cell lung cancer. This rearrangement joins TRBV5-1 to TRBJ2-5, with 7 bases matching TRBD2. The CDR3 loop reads CASSPSGRGETQYF. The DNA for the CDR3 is TGCGCCAGCAGCCCTAGCGGTAGAGGAGAGACCCAGTACTTC.